A single sample is the source of the 10 T cell receptor beta chains below, sequenced in a study of PD-L1 blockade in urothelial cancer. The repertoire was sequenced with immunoSEQ multiplex PCR; TCRdb's copy has only in-frame clones and lacks some. The sample has 56,000 or so clones, 86% seen once; the top ten hold less than 3%. The material sequenced was PBMCs, taken around atezolizumab (anti-PD-L1) treatment. Receptors originate from a man in his fifties or sixties with urothelial cancer.

V is TRBV30 and J is TRBJ2-6, with D possibly matching TRBD1 (5 bases). Trimming took off 2 bases at V and 0 bases at J, with 14 bases between the two ends. The CDR3 is 17 residues long. CDR1 and CDR2 (germline): GTSNPN, SVGIG (reference sequence). The CDR3 spells CAWSYTRQSSGANVLTF. The CDR3 DNA reads TGTGCCTGGAGTTATACCCGACAGTCCTCTGGGGCCAACGTCCTGACTTTC.

This sequence joins TRBV7-2 and TRBJ2-7; D remains ambiguous. CDR3 size: 15 residues. Germline CDR1 is SGHTA and CDR2 is FQGNSA. V lost 1 base, J lost 4 bases, and 14 bases lay in between. DNA of the CDR3: TGTGCCAGCAGCTTAGGAAGCTACGCGAGATACGAGCAGTACTTC. It encodes CASSLGSYARYEQYF.

V gene TRBV30 combines with J gene TRBJ2-5, with D hard to call. Trimming took off 2 bases at V and 0 bases at J, with 19 bases between the two ends. Germline CDR1 GTSNPN, CDR2 SVGIG (reference sequence). The CDR3 sequence is 17 residues long. The CDR3 here is CAWSFSSYSPNQETQYF. Written as DNA, the CDR3 is TGTGCCTGGAGTTTTTCGAGCTATTCACCGAACCAAGAGACCCAGTACTTC. The full variable domain, with the rest looked up from reference TRBV30 and TRBJ2-5, is SQTIHQWPATLVQPVGSPLSLECTVEGTSNPNLYWYRQAAGRGLQLLFYSVGIGQISSEVPQNLSASRPQDRQFILSSKKLLLSDSGFYLCAWSFSSYSPNQETQYFGPGTRLLVL.

The V and J genes are TRBV27 and TRBJ2-1; TRBD1 aligns across 8 bases. The CDR3 length is 16 residues. In germline, CDR1 is MNHEY, CDR2 SMNVEV (reference sequence). V lost 5 bases and J lost 5; bases outside the gene matches: 11. CDR3 coding DNA: TGTGCCAGCAGTCCCGCCGGGACAGGTAGCCACAATGAGCAGTTCTTC. As protein: CASSPAGTGSHNEQFF.

This clone was seen just once. The rearrangement uses TRBV18 and TRBJ1-1; D ambiguous. The CDR3 sequence is 15 residues long. Trimming left V 2 bases short and J 0 bases short, with 10 bases between. The V gene's germline CDR1 is KGHSH and CDR2 LQKENI. CDR3 sequence (DNA): TGTGCCAGCTCACCATTAGGAGGTGTGAACACTGAAGCTTTCTTT. It is translated as CASSPLGGVNTEAFF. The full variable domain, completed using reference TRBV18 and TRBJ1-1, is NAGVMQNPRHLVRRRGQEARLRCSPMKGHSHVYWYRQLPEEGLKFMVYLQKENIIDESGMPKERFSAEFPKEGPSILRIQQVVRGDSAAYFCASSPLGGVNTEAFFGQGTRLTVV.

The genes are TRBV5-1 and TRBJ2-5; maybe TRBD1 (6 bases). The CDR3 covers 13 residues. Germline-derived CDR1 and CDR2 are SGHRS and YFSETQ. V lost 5 bases, J lost 1 base, and 9 bases lay in between. The CDR3, as DNA: TGCGCCAGCAGTCGGGACATCCAAGAGACCCAGTACTTC. Residues: CASSRDIQETQYF.

This rearrangement joins TRBV9 to TRBJ2-3, with TRBD1 matching over 8 bases. This CDR3 is built from 15 residues. Germline V gives CDR1 SGDLS, CDR2 YYNGEE. J gave up 0 bases and V 2 bases, and 2 bases lay outside the gene matches. The CDR3 nucleotides read TGTGCCAGCAGCGTTTGGACAGGGAGCACAGATACGCAGTATTTT. Translating gives CASSVWTGSTDTQYF. Using reference TRBV9 and TRBJ2-3 for the parts outside the CDR3, the full variable domain is DSGVTQTPKHLITATGQRVTLRCSPRSGDLSVYWYQQSLDQGLQFLIQYYNGEERAKGNILERFSAQQFPDLHSELNLSSLELGDSALYFCASSVWTGSTDTQYFGPGTRLTVL.

This chain joins TRBV18 and TRBJ1-2; unclear D gene. Trimming took 5 bases from V and 0 from J, leaving 7 bases between them. Per the germline V gene, CDR1 is KGHSH and CDR2 is LQKENI. This CDR3 has 13 amino acids. The CDR3: CASSSTANYGYTF. The DNA for the CDR3 is TGTGCCAGCTCATCAACAGCTAACTATGGCTACACCTTC.

The chain has TRBV28 and TRBJ1-6, with a tentative D call TRBD1 (5 bases). The CDR3 consists of 16 residues. V lost 7 bases to trimming and J lost 0 bases, with 13 bases between them. CDR1 MDHEN and CDR2 SYDVKM come from the germline V gene. For the CDR3, the DNA is TGTGCCAGCACCCGACAGAAGAGCTCCTATAATTCACCCCTCCACTTT. Its translation is CASTRQKSSYNSPLHF.

The chain carries TRBV6-1 and TRBJ2-3; D is perhaps TRBD1 (5 bases). V was cut by 11 bases and J by 1 base, with 16 bases left in between. Germline V gene data show CDR1 as MNHNS and CDR2 as SASEGT. The CDR3 consists of 14 residues. The CDR3 DNA follows: TGTGCCGGGGCCCTTGGTGGGGGCACAGATACGCAGTATTTT. It yields the protein CAGALGGGTDTQYF.